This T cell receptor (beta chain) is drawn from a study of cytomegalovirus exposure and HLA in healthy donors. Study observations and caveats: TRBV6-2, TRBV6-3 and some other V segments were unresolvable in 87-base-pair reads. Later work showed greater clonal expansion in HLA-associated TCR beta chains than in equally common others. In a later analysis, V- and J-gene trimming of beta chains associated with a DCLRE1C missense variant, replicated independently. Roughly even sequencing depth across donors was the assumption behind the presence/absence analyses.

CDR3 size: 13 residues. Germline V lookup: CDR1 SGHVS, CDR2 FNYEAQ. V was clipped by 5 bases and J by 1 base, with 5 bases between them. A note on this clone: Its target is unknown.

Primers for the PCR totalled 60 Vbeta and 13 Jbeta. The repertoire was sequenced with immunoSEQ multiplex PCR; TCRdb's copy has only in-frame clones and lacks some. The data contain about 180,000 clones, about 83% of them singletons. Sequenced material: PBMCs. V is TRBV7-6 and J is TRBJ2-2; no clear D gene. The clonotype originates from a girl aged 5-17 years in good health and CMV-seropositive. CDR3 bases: TGTGCCAGCAGCCCCCAGAACACCGGGGAGCTGTTTTTT. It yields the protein CASSPQNTGELFF.